This T cell receptor (beta chain) was captured by sequencing in a study of tissue T cells after allogeneic stem cell transplantation. Only in-frame clones appear in the TCRdb table, and some are missing; sequencing was by immunoSEQ multiplex PCR. The sample consists of about 10,000 clones, 60% of them appearing once. Germline CDR1 is SGHRS and CDR2 is YFSETQ. This CDR3 region has 14 residues. V was cut by 0 bases and J by 0 bases, with 5 bases left in between. The sequence derives from a woman aged 18 to 55 with breast cancer. The chain recombines TRBV5-1 with TRBJ2-3; D is ambiguous. The material sequenced was tissue from the jejunum, taken at autopsy. CDR3 bases: TGCGCCAGCAGCTTGGGGTCTAGCACAGATACGCAGTATTTT. Translated: CASSLGSSTDTQYF.